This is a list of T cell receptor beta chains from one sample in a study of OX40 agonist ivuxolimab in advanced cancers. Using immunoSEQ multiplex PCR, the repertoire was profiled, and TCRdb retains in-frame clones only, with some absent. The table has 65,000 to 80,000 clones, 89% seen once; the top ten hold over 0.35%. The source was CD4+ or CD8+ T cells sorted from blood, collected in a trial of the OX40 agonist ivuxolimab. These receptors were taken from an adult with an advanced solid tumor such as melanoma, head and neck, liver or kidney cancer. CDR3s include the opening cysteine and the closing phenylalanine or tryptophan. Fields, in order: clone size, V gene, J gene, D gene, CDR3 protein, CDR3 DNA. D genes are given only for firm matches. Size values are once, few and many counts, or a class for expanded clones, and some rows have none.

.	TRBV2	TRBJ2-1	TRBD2	CASSKSKTGTSGSSYNEQFF	TGTGCCAGCAGTAAAAGCAAGACCGGGACTAGCGGAAGCTCCTACAATGAGCAGTTCTTC
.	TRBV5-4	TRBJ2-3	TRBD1	CASSLDRGGTDTQYF	TGTGCCAGCAGCCTGGACAGGGGGGGCACAGATACGCAGTATTTT
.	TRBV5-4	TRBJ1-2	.	CASSLFAGSGGYTF	TGTGCCAGCAGCTTGTTTGCAGGGTCGGGTGGCTACACCTTC
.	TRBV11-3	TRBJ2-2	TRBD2	CASSVGTSGIGAGELFF	TGTGCCAGCAGCGTAGGGACTAGCGGGATAGGGGCCGGGGAGCTGTTTTTT
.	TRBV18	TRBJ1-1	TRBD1	CASSSATGLDTEAFF	TGTGCCAGCTCATCCGCGACAGGGCTGGACACTGAAGCTTTCTTT
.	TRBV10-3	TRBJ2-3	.	CAISARTPSTDTQYF	TGTGCCATCAGTGCCCGTACCCCCAGCACAGATACGCAGTATTTT
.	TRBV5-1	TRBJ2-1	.	CASSPGHFDNEQFF	TGCGCCAGCAGCCCGGGACACTTCGACAATGAGCAGTTCTTC
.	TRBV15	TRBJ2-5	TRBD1	CATSSGTEETQYF	TGTGCCACCAGCAGCGGGACAGAAGAGACCCAGTACTTC
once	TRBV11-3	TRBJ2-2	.	CASSLSKGIRTGELFF	TGTGCCAGCAGCCTATCTAAAGGCATTCGAACCGGGGAGCTGTTTTTT
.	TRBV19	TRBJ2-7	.	CASSIVAGSSYEQYF	TGTGCCAGTAGTATAGTGGCGGGTAGCTCCTACGAGCAGTACTTC